These 10 T cell receptor beta chains originate from one sample sequenced in a study of cytomegalovirus exposure and HLA in healthy donors. Use of 60 Vbeta and 13 Jbeta primers characterized the PCR. Using immunoSEQ multiplex PCR, the repertoire was profiled, and TCRdb retains in-frame clones only, with some absent. The profile shows over 85,000 clones, about 70% of them singletons. Sequenced input: PBMCs. The receptors originated from a man aged 30 to 45 in good health and CMV-seronegative.

The chain recombines TRBV4-3 with TRBJ1-3, with D possibly matching TRBD1 (6 bases). Germline-derived CDR1 and CDR2 are LGHNA and YSLEER. The ends were cut back, 4 bases at V and 4 bases at J, with 20 bases in the middle. The CDR3 extends over 17 amino acids. CDR3 region: CASSRTTHRETGNTIYF. DNA for the CDR3: TGCGCCAGCAGCCGGACGACGCACAGGGAAACGGGAAACACCATATATTTT.

The chain carries TRBV4-1 and TRBJ2-6, with TRBD2 as a possible D gene (5 bases). With 2 bases removed from V and 4 bases from J, the gap between germline ends came to 12 bases. CDR1 MGHRA and CDR2 YSYEKL come from the germline V gene. The CDR3 spans 16 residues. Here the CDR3 reads CASSQRGRAGANVLTF. CDR3 nucleotide sequence: TGCGCCAGCAGCCAACGAGGGCGGGCCGGGGCCAACGTCCTGACTTTC.

The chain employs TRBV28 and TRBJ1-5; D not certain. The germline CDR1 and CDR2 sequences are MDHEN and SYDVKM. V was trimmed by 5 bases and J by 7 bases, leaving 21 bases between them. This CDR3 region has 16 residues. CDR3 sequence (DNA): TGTGCCAGCAGTCGAGCGGGATTTCTTAGAAGACAGCCCCAGCATTTT. Translated, it gives CASSRAGFLRRQPQHF.

This rearrangement joins TRBV30 to TRBJ2-5; TRBD2 matches 14 bases. CDR3 length equals 19 residues. Germline assignment: CDR1 GTSNPN and CDR2 SVGIG (reference sequence). V gave up 2 bases and J gave up 1 base; unmatched junction bases: 12. DNA for the CDR3: TGTGCCTGGAGTAAGGTGGGGGGACTAGCGGGAGTTCTCCAAGAGACCCAGTACTTC. Residues: CAWSKVGGLAGVLQETQYF.

The chain couples TRBV18 to TRBJ2-7; possibly TRBD1 for D (5 bases). Germline assignment: CDR1 KGHSH and CDR2 LQKENI. The CDR3 is 15 amino acids. Between the trimmed V and J ends, which lost 2 bases and 3 bases, there was a span of 14 bases. CDR3 sequence (DNA): TGTGCCAGCTCACCAGGGGAAGGGGCGCGCTACGAGCAGTACTTC. It encodes CASSPGEGARYEQYF.

This rearrangement joins TRBV7-9 to TRBJ2-1; TRBD1 agrees at 9 bases. Germline V lookup: CDR1 SEHNR, CDR2 FQNEAQ (reference sequence). The V segment lost 3 bases and the J segment 5 bases; nucleotides outside the gene matches: 8. The CDR3 covers 16 residues. The CDR3 coding sequence is TGTGCCAGCAGCTTGACCGGGACAGGGTTGCACAATGAGCAGTTCTTC. As protein: CASSLTGTGLHNEQFF.

This chain joins TRBV7-8 and TRBJ2-7, with D unresolved. Looked up from germline, CDR1 is SGHVS and CDR2 is FQNEAQ. The CDR3 loop spans 14 amino acids. Deletions cut 1 base from V and 2 bases from J, with 9 bases between. CDR3 sequence reads: CASSLVVSAYEQYF. For the CDR3, the DNA is TGTGCCAGCAGCTTAGTCGTTTCTGCCTACGAGCAGTACTTC.

The chain uses TRBV5-1 and TRBJ2-2, with 9 bases aligning to TRBD1. The ends lost 2 bases at V and 4 bases at J; junction bases unmatched: 6. The CDR3 loop spans 16 amino acids. The germline CDR1 and CDR2 sequences are SGHRS and YFSETQ. The CDR3 reads CASSLLQGARTGELFF. The DNA for the CDR3 is TGCGCCAGCAGCTTATTACAGGGGGCCCGCACCGGGGAGCTGTTTTTT.

The CDR3 sequence: CASSQGLASGEQFF. The CDR3 coding sequence is TGTGCCAGCAGTCAGGGACTAGCATCGGGTGAGCAGTTCTTC. The rearrangement uses TRBV6-1 and TRBJ2-1; 9 bases map to TRBD2. Looked up from germline, CDR1 is MNHNS and CDR2 is SASEGT. V shed 5 bases, J shed 9 bases, and the junction held 8 bases outside the gene matches. The CDR3 has 14 amino acids.

This clone was found once. The chain carries TRBV9 and TRBJ1-1; the D gene is possibly TRBD1 (6 bases). V shed 4 bases and J shed 3 bases, with 16 bases lying between them. The length of the CDR3 is 15 residues. The germline V gene encodes CDR1 SGDLS and CDR2 YYNGEE. This CDR3 is CASSLAQGRYTEAFF. CDR3 coding DNA: TGTGCCAGCAGCTTAGCACAGGGAAGGTACACTGAAGCTTTCTTT.